Below, 2 T cell receptor delta chains from the same sample are listed, as sequenced in a study of human gamma delta and Vdelta1 T cells. These TCRs are of unknown antigen specificity. TCRdb re-processed the PCR reads using CATT. The sample has approximately 7,000 delta-chain clones; about 43% are singletons. Sequenced material: Vdelta1 gamma-delta T cells from blood grown in culture (DOT cells). Receptors were obtained from a human donor in good health.

The sample holds a few counts of this clone. V and J are TRDV1 and TRDJ2; TRDD3 is a possible D gene (5 bases). Trimming took 0 bases from V and 4 from J, leaving 18 bases between them. The CDR3 runs 18 residues. The germline V gene encodes CDR1 TSWWSYY and CDR2 QGS. The CDR3 DNA follows: TGTGCTCTTGGGGAACTATGGTATTCCGGCTGGGAGACAGCACAACTCTTCTTT. Translated, it gives CALGELWYSGWETAQLFF.

The chain links TRDV1 to TRDJ1, with D unresolved. V dropped 4 bases and J dropped 1 base, with 22 bases sitting between them. This CDR3 contains 18 residues. Germline V gene sequence: CDR1 TSWWSYY, CDR2 QGS. CDR3 amino acids: CALGATGSITISTDKLIF. CDR3 DNA: TGTGCTCTTGGGGCCACCGGGAGTATTACAATAAGCACCGATAAACTCATCTTT.